This T cell receptor (beta chain) was obtained from a study of blood T cell repertoires in COVID-19. Across the whole study: COVID-19 samples collected from the United States, Italy and Spain covered acute and convalescent phases. T cells, B-cell-depleted T cells, or PBMCs supplied cDNA or gDNA.

The CDR3 totals 17 residues. As processed by the authors: Amplification from reference gene primers served as the basis for estimated nucleated cell counts. Method: immunoSEQ multiplex PCR; TCRdb's copy keeps in-frame clones and lacks some. V, J and clone size were drawn from that table, and D and trimming were deduced from the DNA. The sample carries 40,000 to 50,000 clones, more than 70% recorded once. This TCR came from a man in his 70s with acute or convalescent COVID-19. This chain links TRBV21-1 with TRBJ1-1; TRBD1 is the table's D call and was not checked against the DNA. TRBV21-1 is a documented pseudogene. The sample comprised peripheral blood. The DNA for the CDR3 is TGTGCCAGCAGCAAAGAGCAGGGGGCCATGATCAACACTGAAGCTTTCTTT. Protein: CASSKEQGAMINTEAFF.